This T cell receptor beta chain was captured in a study of cytomegalovirus exposure and HLA in healthy donors (dated by TCRdb to 2016 to 2017). Regarding the research as a whole: According to an earlier analysis of several hundred of the donors, 150 million to 200 million T cells yielded roughly 110 million unique TCR beta sequences and approximately 280 Gb of sequence data. Approximately 300 gigabases of sequencing data and 70 million to 95 million unique TCR sequences made up an early release that covered several hundred HLA-typed donors. Of the 300 to 400 genotyped donors, 65% to 90% fell in the genetic ancestry cluster associated with self-reported Caucasian donors. The aim of the study was to test whether cataloging public T cell receptors could identify signatures of past pathogen exposure. The study profiled the T cell repertoires of hundreds of subjects by immunosequencing and related them to cytomegalovirus serostatus. Along with the roughly 700-subject first cohort, a separate validation cohort of 120 different subjects was used. To predict cytomegalovirus infection status, the study brought together high-throughput TCR immunosequencing, statistical association of individual TCRs with disease status, and machine learning. A later analysis re-analyzed previously published TCR beta repertoires from about 730 donors and added high-resolution HLA genotyping to study TCR occurrence patterns. The later analysis used no new phenotypic data to find candidate immune exposures, relying instead on TCR beta sequences and their occurrence across donors. To decide whether each TCR beta V gene segment behaved as functional or pseudogenic, an earlier analysis of approximately 590 of the donors relied on high-throughput TCR beta sequencing. Donor age, sex, ethnicity and CMV serostatus were collected together with the repertoire data. In a later genetic analysis, genome-wide SNP genotypes for about three fifths of the roughly 670 donors were used, and that subset was treated as a discovery cohort. Every discovery cohort repertoire had been produced on one sequencing platform. HLA typing included class I and class II loci at four-digit resolution. Typing coverage varied by locus: about 629-640 donors for A, B, C, DRB1 and DQB1; around 560 for DQA1; some 610 for DPA1; approximately 450 for DPB1. Because of strong linkage in the cohort, five DR-DQ haplotypes were treated as single units for association and clustering. Among over 350 genotyped donors of the cohort, an average of approximately 240,000 unique TCR beta nucleotide sequences were sequenced per donor, roughly 20% of them non-productive. The research as a whole found: The only immune exposure information available for the cohort was CMV serostatus. Sequencing depth was assumed to be roughly uniform across donors in the presence/absence analyses, though that assumption may not hold. While some public TCRs were present in many individuals, most TCR sequences turned up only very rarely across donors. Compared with the 666-donor mean, donors in an Asian-associated ancestry cluster had fewer N-insertions in productive TCRs, according to a later genetic analysis. The study listed 164 TCR beta chains as associated with cytomegalovirus. According to the authors, the approach could potentially be generalized to other disease states and immunological phenotypes. Broadly in line with IMGT annotations, most TCR beta V segments showed up in productive rearrangements about 87% or about 30% of the time in an earlier analysis of several hundred of the donors. In a later analysis, HLA-associated TCR beta chains were found to be more clonally expanded and to have lower generation probabilities than equally common non-associated chains. V-gene and J-gene trimming of TCR beta chains was associated with a missense DCLRE1C variant in a later genetic analysis, and the association was replicated in an independent cohort. In vitro tests confirmed that a few of the cytomegalovirus-associated TCR beta chains recognize cytomegalovirus antigens. A later analysis associated 15,000 to 20,000 TCR beta sequences with specific HLA alleles at a false discovery rate of 0.05. The classifier was reported to diagnose cytomegalovirus status with high specificity and sensitivity in both the original and validation cohorts. A later analysis found that most CMV-associated TCR beta chains appeared HLA-restricted, with HLA associations seemingly driven largely by CMV exposure. Because counts were too low, around 18 rarely observed V segments, including chromosome 9 orphons, were left out of the earlier analysis of about 620 of the donors. The sequencing pipeline was judged likely to have produced a cluster of highly shared sequence variants as a technical artifact. Assigning TCR associations to individual alleles was difficult when HLA alleles, especially DR and DQ, strongly co-occurred. A further reported finding was that TCR beta sequences accurately predicted the HLA-A and HLA-B alleles for most subjects in the first cohort. Because some donors lacked HLA typing at each locus, the association tests relied only on the typed subset. Linkage disequilibrium might explain the correlated functional status among segregating V segments, but an unknown experimental factor could not be excluded. In this cohort, only TCR beta chains were sequenced, and detectable features were limited by the absence of alpha or paired-chain data. Some IMGT-functional V segments, including TRBV6-2 and TRBV6-3, could not be distinguished by the 87-base-pair reads and were therefore excluded. According to a later analysis, parvovirus B19, influenza, CMV and Epstein-Barr virus appeared linked to several top co-occurrence clusters. In a later analysis, the rate of TCR association differed among HLA loci, with DRB1 alleles having the most associated TCRs and HLA-C alleles having the fewest.

The cohort was made up of approximately 700 healthy bone marrow donors. Cohort members were all nominally healthy when sampled, although unrecorded immune exposures were likely present. The donor tested CMV seropositive, placing the donor among the 290 or so seropositive members of the cohort. A peripheral blood sample was collected from each donor, and TCR beta sequencing was performed on peripheral blood mononuclear cells. Genomic DNA extraction from the blood cell samples was performed with the Qiagen DNeasy Blood Extraction Kit. Cut back by 0 bases and 4 bases, the V and J ends lie 9 bases apart. The CDR3 starts with the cysteine, ends with the phenylalanine, and has 15 residues. CDR3 DNA is the only sequence kept; it has 45 bases, read in frame from the first base. In the germline V gene, CDR1 corresponds to MNHNS and CDR2 to SASEGT. Of note for this clone: Which antigen it targets is not known. No base quality information exists; no much larger clone differs at one position.

The method was the immunoSEQ multiplex PCR assay. For the multiplex PCR, a mixture combining 60 forward primers for TCR Vbeta segments and 13 reverse primers for TCR Jbeta segments was used. A multiplex PCR assay on genomic DNA amplified the CDR3 region of rearranged TCR beta genes. The Illumina HiSeq System was used to sequence the amplified TCR beta libraries as 87-base-pair reads. The original pipeline was this. Across the 670 or so repertoires, a later analysis counted some 81 million unique TCR beta chains, roughly 11 million of which were shared by at least two donors. Raw reads were error-corrected and collapsed into unique sequences with a nearest-neighbor algorithm that merged closely related sequences to remove PCR and sequencing errors. CDR3 sequences were aligned to IMGT reference sequences to assign V, D and J gene segments. Each retained sequence needed at least a six-nucleotide match to both a V gene segment and a J gene segment. Rearrangements were classified as productive when the CDR3 lacked stop codons and remained in frame with V and J, and all other rearrangements were classified as non-productive. Following IMGT convention, CDR3 was defined as the stretch from the second conserved V-encoded cysteine up to the conserved J-encoded phenylalanine. In an earlier analysis of roughly 610 of the donors, sequences lacking an unambiguous match to a single V gene segment were excluded. In an earlier analysis of about 590 of the donors, a V segment was called functional when productive rearrangements were above 56.7%, and segregating when the standard deviation between donors exceeded 5%. To diagnose cytomegalovirus status from the catalog of TCR beta chain sequences, a statistical classification framework was built. A later analysis assigned V and J genes by comparing TCR nucleotide sequences with IMGT/GENE-DB human TR gene sequences. In a later analysis, CDR3 sequences and most-parsimonious VDJ recombination scenarios were assigned using the TCRdist pipeline. In a later analysis, each TCR beta chain was defined by its CDR3 amino acid sequence together with its V-gene family, and reads without a unique V-gene family were excluded. To address suspected cross-contamination and a sequencing artifact, a later analysis removed approximately 600 highly shared, low-generation-probability nucleotide sequences. For each public chain, a later analysis derived a clonal expansion index from normalized ranks of inferred template counts within each repertoire. In a later analysis, generation probabilities were computed with a VDJ recombination model fitted to out-of-frame rearrangements, and the resulting probabilities were checked against IGoR. A later analysis scored TCR-TCR, TCR-HLA and TCR-CMV co-occurrence with hypergeometric tests, applying a repertoire-size bias correction to TCR pairs. In a later analysis, false discovery rates were estimated by permuting HLA or CMV assignments 20 times. A later analysis grouped co-occurring TCRs with DBSCAN, adding TCRdist sequence similarity when clustering within HLA-allele-positive subsets. Repertoires with fewer than 30,000 or more than 120,000 public chains, plus five repertoires with anomalous nucleotide sharing, were excluded from co-occurrence clustering. TCRdb re-hosts the immuneACCESS table, in-frame sequences only. Its copies lack some clones; in the studies checked, an unresolved V gene accounts for under half of them, and the cause for the rest is not known. From that table come the V and J calls and clone size; the DNA was used to work out D and trimming. This sample gives about 160,000 clones in total; 84% of them show up just once. 5% to 7.5% of the sample is in the top ten clones.

This sequence uses TRBV6-1 and TRBJ1-4, with the D gene too uncertain to name. The sequence was collected from a man aged 45-60 years in good health and CMV-seropositive. Input material: PBMCs. The CDR3 is CASSEALSLNEKLFF. The sequence in DNA is TGTGCCAGCAGTGAAGCCTTAAGCCTTAATGAAAAACTGTTTTTT.